The 15 T cell receptor beta chains presented below share a single source sample, sequenced in a study of T cells after yellow fever vaccination. TCRdb itself ran the 5' RACE reads through MiXCR, one entry per CDR3 protein. The sample includes about 400,000 distinct CDR3 sequences, more than 5.5% of them seen just once. This specimen was PBMCs, taken 5 days after the yellow fever booster vaccination. The receptor source for this set is a man aged 25 to 40 who received the YFV17D yellow fever vaccine.

This clonotype was recorded at least ten times. V gene TRBV27 combines with J gene TRBJ1-2, with a possible D match to TRBD1 (5 bases). Trimming removed 3 bases from V and 8 bases from J, with 13 bases in between. Germline V gene data show CDR1 as MNHEY and CDR2 as SMNVEV (reference sequence). CDR3 size: 13 residues. The DNA of the CDR3 is TGTGCCAGCAGTTTTCTCCCCAGGGAGGGCTACACCTTC. This encodes CASSFLPREGYTF.

In this sample, this clonotype turned up a few times. The genes are TRBV15 and TRBJ2-3, with no clear D. The V gene's germline CDR1 is LNHNV and CDR2 YYDKDF (reference sequence). V was shortened by 4 bases and J by 4 bases, with 9 bases between the two germline ends. This CDR3 has 13 residues. The CDR3 spells CATSITGPDTQYF. CDR3 nucleotide sequence: TGTGCCACCAGCATAACGGGCCCAGATACGCAGTATTTT.

The chain employs TRBV5-5 and TRBJ1-1, with D hard to call. The CDR3 has 14 amino acids. Trimming shortened V by 1 base and J by 2 bases, and 9 bases separated the two germline ends. Germline values: CDR1 SGHKS, CDR2 YYEKEE (reference sequence). This chain's CDR3 is CASSLRGINTEAFF. CDR3 nucleotides: TGTGCCAGCAGCTTGCGGGGAATCAACACTGAAGCTTTCTTT.

This clonotype turned up a few times. CDR3 in amino acids: CASSQTGLAGYEQFF. Here the CDR3 DNA reads TGCGCCAGCTCTCAAACGGGACTAGCGGGATACGAGCAGTTCTTC. The chain recombines TRBV23-1 with TRBJ2-1; 13 bases are shared with TRBD2. TRBV23-1 belongs to the ORF category, with a function that is uncertain. Trimming removed 8 bases from V and 10 bases from J; junction bases left unmatched: 11. The CDR3 has 15 amino acids.

In its sample, this clonotype was seen a few times. CDR3 in DNA: TGCAGTGCTCCGTGGACAGGGCAGGGGTTAACTGAAGCTTTCTTT. It is translated as CSAPWTGQGLTEAFF. V usage is TRBV20-1 and J usage is TRBJ1-1, with 8 bases that match TRBD1. The germline V gene encodes CDR1 DFQATT and CDR2 SNEGSKA (reference sequence). Trimming cost V 5 bases and J 5 bases; bases outside gene matches: 13. The CDR3 contains 15 residues.

This clonotype was counted ten times or more. The chain joins TRBV11-2 to TRBJ2-1; 7 bases are a match to TRBD2. The V gene's germline CDR1 is SGHAT and CDR2 FQNNGV. CDR3 length: 15 residues. The ends lost 6 bases at V and 5 bases at J; junction bases unmatched: 10. The CDR3: CASRLWGRAHNEQFF. The CDR3 DNA follows: TGTGCCAGCAGACTCTGGGGGAGGGCCCACAATGAGCAGTTCTTC. Combining the CDR3 with reference TRBV11-2 and TRBJ2-1 gives the whole variable domain EAGVAQSPRYKIIEKRQSVAFWCNPISGHATLYWYQQILGQGPKLLIQFQNNGVVDDSQLPKDRFSAERLKGVDSTLKIQPAKLEDSAVYLCASRLWGRAHNEQFFGPGTRLTVL.

The chain links TRBV18 to TRBJ2-1; D call uncertain. There are 15 residues in the CDR3. V gave up 0 bases and J gave up 2 bases, with 8 bases separating them. Germline V CDR1 and CDR2: KGHSH, LQKENI. The chain's CDR3 is CASSPPSVAYNEQFF. DNA of the CDR3: TGTGCCAGCTCACCACCGTCTGTGGCCTACAATGAGCAGTTCTTC.

This clonotype was detected a few times. The chain couples TRBV6-2 or TRBV6-3 to TRBJ2-6; TRBD1 aligns across 8 bases. The CDR3 is made up of 21 amino acids. Trimming cost V 2 bases and J 2 bases; bases outside gene matches: 17. CDR1 and CDR2 (germline): MNHEY, SVGEGT. Here the CDR3 DNA reads TGTGCCAGCAGTTACGGGTGGGGCAGGGGGCCCTTTGGAGCTGGGGCCAACGTCCTGACTTTC. It codes for CASSYGWGRGPFGAGANVLTF.

The table lists this clonotype with many counts. The chain combines TRBV6-6 with TRBJ2-1, with no clear D. Trimming took off 5 bases at V and 5 bases at J, with 4 bases between the two ends. Germline values: CDR1 MNHNY, CDR2 SVGAGI (reference sequence). This CDR3 is built from 11 residues. CDR3 sequence reads: CASSPHNEQFF. The CDR3 DNA is TGTGCCAGCAGTCCACACAATGAGCAGTTCTTC.

This clonotype was picked up many times. The CDR3 region has the DNA TGCAGCGTTGTGGCGGGAGGATTTGAGCAGTTCTTC. Translation gives CSVVAGGFEQFF. The chain uses TRBV29-1 and TRBJ2-1; 8 positions match TRBD2. V lost 4 bases, J lost 9 bases, and 5 bases stayed unmatched. The CDR3 has 12 residues. CDR1 and CDR2 (germline): SQVTM, ANQGSEA.

This clonotype showed up many times. The chain links TRBV9 to TRBJ1-3, with 7 bases lining up with TRBD1. CDR1 and CDR2 from the germline V gene are SGDLS and YYNGEE. The CDR3 sequence is 15 residues long. V was pared by 3 bases and J by 2 bases, with 5 bases of the junction left unmatched. The CDR3 reads CASSAQQGAGNTIYF. CDR3 coding DNA: TGTGCCAGCAGCGCTCAGCAGGGGGCTGGAAACACCATATATTTT.

In this sample, this clonotype turned up a few times. The chain combines TRBV29-1 with TRBJ1-1, with D perhaps matching TRBD1 (6 bases). Germline CDR1 and CDR2: SQVTM and ANQGSEA. Trimming left V 6 bases short and J 5 bases short, with 19 bases between. This CDR3 contains 14 residues. CDR3 bases: TGCAGCGTCCAGACAGGCGGGAGGGTGACTGAAGCTTTCTTT. As protein: CSVQTGGRVTEAFF.

The chain has TRBV5-1 and TRBJ1-1; D might be TRBD1 (6 bases). V was trimmed by 0 bases and J by 5 bases, leaving 11 bases between them. The germline gives CDR1 SGHRS, CDR2 YFSETQ. The CDR3 is 14 residues long. The chain's CDR3 is CASSLGGRGTEAFF. The CDR3, as DNA: TGCGCCAGCAGCTTGGGCGGCAGGGGAACTGAAGCTTTCTTT.

This clonotype was counted ten times or more. The V gene is TRBV7-8, the J gene TRBJ1-6, with 9 positions matching TRBD1. V shed 2 bases, J shed 14 bases, and the junction held 4 bases outside the gene matches. The CDR3 sequence is 13 residues long. Looked up from germline, CDR1 is SGHVS and CDR2 is FQNEAQ. DNA for the CDR3: TGTGCCAGCAGCTTAATGGGACAGGGTACCCTCCACTTT. Residues: CASSLMGQGTLHF.

Many counts were recorded for this clonotype. The chain uses TRBV30 and TRBJ1-1; D is possibly TRBD1 (5 bases). Germline-derived CDR1 and CDR2 are GTSNPN and SVGIG (reference sequence). This CDR3 comprises 12 residues. The V and J ends lost 2 bases and 6 bases respectively, with 10 bases between them. In nucleotides, the CDR3 is TGTGCCTGGAGTACAGGACTGGCTGAAGCTTTCTTT. It translates to CAWSTGLAEAFF.